Below, 7 T cell receptor beta chains from the same sample are listed, as sequenced in a study of identical twins. MiXCR was run by TCRdb on the 5' RACE reads, yielding one entry per CDR3 protein. The data contain 550,000 to 700,000 distinct CDR3 sequences, approximately 22% of them singletons. These data are also associated with another study on T cells expressing NK-cell markers.

What was sequenced was PBMCs. These receptors originate from a woman between 18 and 29 years old in good health.

The CDR3 DNA reads TGCGCCAGCAGCCACCCGGACAGAGAAGAGCAGTACTTC. This sequence encodes CASSHPDREEQYF. The chain is built from TRBV4-3 and TRBJ2-7, with TRBD1 as a possible D gene (6 bases). The CDR3 is 13 amino acids. V lost 3 bases to trimming and J lost 7 bases, with 13 bases between them. From germline, CDR1 is LGHNA and CDR2 YSLEER.

This clonotype was seen many times. This chain connects TRBV12-3 or TRBV12-4 to TRBJ1-5, with 11 bases identical to TRBD1. The CDR3 sequence is 14 residues long. Losses at the gene ends were 6 bases for V and 7 bases for J; bases not matched to a gene: 5. The CDR3 spells CASRIGQGAQPQHF. Here the CDR3 DNA reads TGTGCCAGCAGGATAGGACAGGGGGCCCAGCCCCAGCATTTT.

V is TRBV2 and J is TRBJ2-5; 12 bases align to TRBD2. This CDR3 has 15 residues. Germline trimming cut 5 bases from V and 6 bases from J; bases unmatched to any gene: 7. Germline V CDR1 and CDR2: SNHLY, FYNNEI. This CDR3 reads CASSSSGGADKTQYF. DNA of the CDR3: TGTGCCAGCAGTTCTAGCGGGGGGGCCGATAAGACCCAGTACTTC.

This clonotype was counted only a few times. CDR3 sequence: CASSLARRQYTGELFF. CDR3 sequence (DNA): TGTGCCAGCAGCTTAGCTCGGAGACAGTACACCGGGGAGCTGTTTTTT. The genes are TRBV7-9 and TRBJ2-2, with D maybe TRBD1 (5 bases). There are 16 residues in the CDR3. V lost 0 bases and J 3 bases, leaving 11 bases between the germline ends. The germline V gene encodes CDR1 SEHNR and CDR2 FQNEAQ (reference sequence).

This clonotype was seen many times. The chain combines TRBV7-2 with TRBJ2-5; 7 bases agree with TRBD2. With 2 bases clipped from V and 12 bases from J, the junction kept 9 bases outside the gene matches. The CDR3 has 13 amino acids. Germline CDR1 reads SGHTA; CDR2 reads FQGNSA. The DNA for the CDR3 is TGTGCCAGCAGCTTAACCCGGGAGGAGGAGGAGTACTTC. This sequence encodes CASSLTREEEEYF.

There are a few counts of this clonotype. This rearrangement joins TRBV12-3 or TRBV12-4 to TRBJ1-1, with D unclear. The CDR3 has 14 amino acids. V was clipped by 2 bases and J by 4 bases, with 11 bases between them. The CDR3 DNA reads TGTGCCAGCAGTTTAAGGTGGGATTTCACTGAAGCTTTCTTT. This sequence encodes CASSLRWDFTEAFF.

This clonotype showed up just a few times. The chain uses TRBV20-1 and TRBJ1-1, with D unclear. Germline lookup yields CDR1 DFQATT and CDR2 SNEGSKA (reference sequence). The CDR3 has 13 residues. Trimming left V 5 bases short and J 0 bases short, with 10 bases between. The CDR3 sequence is CSALAPVNTEAFF. The CDR3 DNA is TGCAGTGCTCTAGCCCCAGTGAACACTGAAGCTTTCTTT.